This note documents a single T cell receptor beta chain sequence. The specificity of this receptor is unknown. No quality values exist for individual bases; no much larger clone is one base distant. Other DNA sequences within the sample encode an identical CDR3. The CDR3 regions of human TCRbeta chains were subjected to immunosequencing. As for the authors' bioinformatics: Repertoire TCRs were checked for matches against a reference library of SARS-CoV-2-specific TCRs that had been generated using the MIRA antigen-specificity platform. Breadth meant the fraction of unique TCRs that were SARS-CoV-2-associated, whereas depth meant the fraction of total T cells that were SARS-CoV-2-associated. Using the MIRA data, each spike-specific TCR was mapped to the spike region that the TCR reacts to and placed in a CD4 or CD8 class. Log10-transformed breadth and depth values were compared by one-way ANOVA with Sidak's multiple comparisons tests. In its TCRdb copy, this immuneACCESS table keeps in-frame sequences only and misses some clones. Where compared with another copy, unresolved V genes explain less than half of these, and the others have no known cause. The V and J calls and clone size were taken over from that table, and D and trimming were inferred from the DNA. Counted in this sample were about 180,000 clones; just under 90% of them appeared once. About 4.3% of the sample is taken by the ten largest.

V lost 2 bases and J lost 4 bases; the stretch between them is 8 bases long. Taken from cysteine to phenylalanine, the CDR3 has 12 residues. Of the read, only the CDR3 DNA is kept; its 36 bases are in frame from base 1. CDR1 and CDR2 (GTSNPN, SVGIG) derive from the germline V gene (reference sequence). The sample's time point label, decoded: about 28 days (+/-7) after the second vaccine dose. Per the publication, the treatment or condition label means: meningococcal conjugate vaccine given as trial control. The vaccinee samples were drawn from two UK trials, COV001 and COV002, one of which was a single-blind randomized controlled phase 2/3 trial testing AZD1222 (ChAdOx1 nCoV-19) in healthy adults. Trial participant PBMC samples were collected at day 0 and day 28 after the second dose for TCRbeta chain sequencing. This record belongs to a study of T cell responses to AZD1222 COVID-19 vaccine (dated by TCRdb to the early 2020s). Broadly, across the study: A total of 233 trial participants underwent TCR sequencing, of whom about 210 received two doses of AZD1222 and some 25 received two doses of the MenACWY control vaccine. Trial participants were enrolled by age into subgroups of 18-55, 56-69 and 70-plus years, and about 150, 27 and 61 TCR-sequenced participants, respectively, were included in these subgroups.

Results the study describes overall, beyond this receptor: Spike-specific TCR breadth and depth rose significantly after two AZD1222 doses compared with day 0 and with MenACWY recipients. CD4 TCRs associated with the vaccine covered the entire spike protein, and the dominant responses were in regions 160-218 and 743-854. Because no day 14 peak-response samples were available, the repertoires could be characterized only after the peak T cell response. Conclusions about previously exposed vaccinees are limited, since just five or six AZD1222 recipients were seropositive for SARS-CoV-2 at baseline. Reportedly, almost half of the unique spike-specific TCRs recognized epitopes lying outside the regions that are mutated in the B.1.351 and B.1.1.7 variants. Participants were mostly white British and included more females than males, and it was suggested by the authors that clonal diversity may have been underestimated. In the small 56-69-year group, the increase in depth fell short of significance, most likely because of low power.

The sequence joins TRBV30 to TRBJ1-1; the D gene is not confidently resolved. This clonotype was obtained from an adult who received the MenACWY meningococcal vaccine as a control. Sequencing used peripheral blood, obtained 28 days after the second dose of the MenACWY control vaccine. The DNA reads as follows: TGTGCCTGGAGTCCCGGCGGCACTGAAGCTTTCTTT. Its protein reads: CAWSPGGTEAFF.